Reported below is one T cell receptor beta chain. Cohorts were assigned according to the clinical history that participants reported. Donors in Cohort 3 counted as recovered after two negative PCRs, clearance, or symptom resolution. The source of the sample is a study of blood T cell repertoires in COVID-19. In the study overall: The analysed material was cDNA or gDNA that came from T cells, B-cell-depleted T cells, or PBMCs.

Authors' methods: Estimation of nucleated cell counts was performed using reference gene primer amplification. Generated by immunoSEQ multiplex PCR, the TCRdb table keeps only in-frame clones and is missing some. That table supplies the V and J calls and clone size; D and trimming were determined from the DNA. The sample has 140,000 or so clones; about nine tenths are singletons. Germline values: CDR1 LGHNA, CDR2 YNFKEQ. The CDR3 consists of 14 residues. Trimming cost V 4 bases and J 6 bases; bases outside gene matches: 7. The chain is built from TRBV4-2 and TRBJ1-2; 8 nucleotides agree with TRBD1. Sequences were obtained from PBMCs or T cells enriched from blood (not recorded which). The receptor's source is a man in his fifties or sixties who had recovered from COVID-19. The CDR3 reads CASSRPTGENGYTF. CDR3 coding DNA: TGTGCCAGCAGCCGACCGACAGGGGAAAATGGCTACACCTTC.